Listed below are T cell receptor beta chains from one sample, sequenced in a study of vaccination effects on CD4 cells after COVID-19. Clones were sequenced by immunoSEQ multiplex PCR, and TCRdb holds only the in-frame ones, with some missing. The sample has 30,000 to 35,000 clones; around 80% are singletons. Their antigen targets remain unknown. The sequencing used CD4+ T cells from PBMCs cultured with HCoV-NL63 spike peptides, collected after COVID-19 vaccination. Receptors were obtained from a human donor who received a COVID-19 vaccine. Some clones in this sample may be carry-over from other donors' samples. Both conserved end residues are part of each CDR3. Each record gives: J gene, V gene, D gene, clone size, CDR3 DNA, CDR3 protein. The D gene is left open where the match is weak. The size entry is marked missing in some rows and otherwise reads once, few, many or a size class.

J: TRBJ1-5
V: TRBV30
D: NA
size: NA
DNA: TGTGCCTGGAGTAAAATCAATCAGCCCCAGCATTTT
CDR3: CAWSKINQPQHF

J: TRBJ1-1
V: TRBV21-1
D: NA
size: NA
DNA: TGTGCCAGCAGCACCCCTAGGACAGGGCAACGGTCTGAAGCTTTCTTT
CDR3: CASSTPRTGQRSEAFF

J: TRBJ1-2
V: TRBV5-1
D: NA
size: NA
DNA: TGCGCCAGCAGCCCATATAACCTCGAATCGGGGGGAACAAACTATGGCTACACCTTC
CDR3: CASSPYNLESGGTNYGYTF

J: TRBJ2-3
V: TRBV21-1
D: NA
size: NA
DNA: TGTGCCAGCAGCAAACGCGGGGCCCCTCTCACAGATACGCAGTATTTT
CDR3: CASSKRGAPLTDTQYF

J: TRBJ1-6
V: TRBV4-1
D: NA
size: NA
DNA: TGCGCCAGCAGCCAAGAAGGCAGGACAGCCTATAATTCACCCCTCCACTTT
CDR3: CASSQEGRTAYNSPLHF

J: TRBJ1-1
V: TRBV18
D: NA
size: NA
DNA: TGTGCCAGCTCACCCCTGCCCAGGAACACTGAAGCTTTCTTT
CDR3: CASSPLPRNTEAFF

J: TRBJ2-5
V: TRBV6-5
D: NA
size: once
DNA: TGTGCCAGCAGTCTTAAGTCTGGGATCGTCGGAGCCCAGTACTTC
CDR3: CASSLKSGIVGAQYF

J: TRBJ2-1
V: TRBV27
D: TRBD2
size: NA
DNA: TGTGCCAGCAGTTTATCCCTCCCTAGCGGGGATTACAATGAGCAGTTCTTC
CDR3: CASSLSLPSGDYNEQFF

J: TRBJ2-2
V: TRBV10-2
D: NA
size: NA
DNA: TGCGCCAGCAGTGAACGTGGACTAGGGGGAGGGACCGGGGAGCTGTTTTTT
CDR3: CASSERGLGGGTGELFF

J: TRBJ1-4
V: TRBV2
D: NA
size: once
DNA: TGTGCCAGCAGTGTACTCAGGGAAGGTGAAAAACTGTTTTTT
CDR3: CASSVLREGEKLFF

J: TRBJ2-5
V: TRBV6-5
D: NA
size: NA
DNA: TGTGCCAGCAGTTACGGGGGGCAGTCCTGGGGGGAGACCCAGTACTTC
CDR3: CASSYGGQSWGETQYF

J: TRBJ1-1
V: TRBV3-1/TRBV3-2
D: NA
size: few
DNA: TGTGCCAGCAGCCAAGTGGGAAGGACAGAAAGTCGTCCTGAAGCTTTCTTT
CDR3: CASSQVGRTESRPEAFF

J: TRBJ1-1
V: TRBV9
D: NA
size: NA
DNA: TGTGCCAGCAGCCCAAGAGGGCAAGGGGGTGAAGCTTTCTTT
CDR3: CASSPRGQGGEAFF